Sequencing of this TCR beta chain was carried out in a study of T cell repertoires in cytomegalovirus infection. Study overall: An indication of both CMV infection and matching HLA type came from public TCR beta signatures.

Note on this clonotype: Its antigen is still unknown.

V lost 0 bases to trimming and J lost 5 bases, with 16 bases between them. Germline V gene sequence: CDR1 SGHDN, CDR2 FVKESK. The length of the CDR3 is 16 residues. Study-wide results and limits: Cumulative frequency (of public TCR beta family members) identified carriers of CMV plus the relevant HLA. HLA-C-restricted CMV clonotypes gave the most frequent clonotype in two of eight donors.

TCRdb reprocessed the reads with MiXCR, giving one entry per CDR3 protein. This table holds hundreds of thousands of distinct CDR3 sequences, 24% found once. V usage is TRBV14 and J usage is TRBJ1-1; a weak D match, TRBD1 (6 bases). The TCR was taken from a human donor in good health (CMV status not recorded). Some clones in this sample may be carry-over from other donors' samples. The sequencing sample was made of CD8+ T cells from PBMCs. CDR3 in amino acids: CASSQDWSGAGTEAFF. CDR3 coding DNA: TGTGCCAGCAGCCAAGATTGGTCGGGGGCAGGAACTGAAGCTTTCTTT. The variable domain in full, completed from reference TRBV14 and TRBJ1-1, reads EAGVTQFPSHSVIEKGQTVTLRCDPISGHDNLYWYRRVMGKEIKFLLHFVKESKQDESGMPNNRFLAERTGGTYSTLKVQPAELEDSGVYFCASSQDWSGAGTEAFFGQGTRLTVV.